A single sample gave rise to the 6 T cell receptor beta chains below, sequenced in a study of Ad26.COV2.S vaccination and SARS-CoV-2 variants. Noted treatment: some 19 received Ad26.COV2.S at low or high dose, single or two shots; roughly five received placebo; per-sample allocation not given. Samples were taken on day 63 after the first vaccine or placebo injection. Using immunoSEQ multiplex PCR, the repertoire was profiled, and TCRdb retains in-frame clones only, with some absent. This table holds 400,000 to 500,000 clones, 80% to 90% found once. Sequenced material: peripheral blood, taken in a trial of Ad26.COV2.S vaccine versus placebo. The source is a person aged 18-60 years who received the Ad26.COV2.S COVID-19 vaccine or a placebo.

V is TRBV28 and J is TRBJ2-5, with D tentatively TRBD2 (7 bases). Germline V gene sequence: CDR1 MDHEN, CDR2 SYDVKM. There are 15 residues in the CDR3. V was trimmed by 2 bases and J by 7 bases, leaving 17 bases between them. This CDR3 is CASSLLAGADGTQYF. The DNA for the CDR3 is TGTGCCAGCAGTTTACTGGCGGGGGCCGATGGGACCCAGTACTTC.

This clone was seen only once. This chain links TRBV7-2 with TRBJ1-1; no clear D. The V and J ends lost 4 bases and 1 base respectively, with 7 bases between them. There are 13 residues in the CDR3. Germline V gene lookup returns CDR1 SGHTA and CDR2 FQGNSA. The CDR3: CASSSGSNTEAFF. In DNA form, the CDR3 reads TGTGCCAGCAGCTCGGGGTCGAACACTGAAGCTTTCTTT.

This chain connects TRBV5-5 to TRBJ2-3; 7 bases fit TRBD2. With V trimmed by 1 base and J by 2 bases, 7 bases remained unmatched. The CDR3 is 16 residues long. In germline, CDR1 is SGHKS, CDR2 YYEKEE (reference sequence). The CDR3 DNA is TGTGCCAGCAGCTTGTGGCTAGCGGAGATCACAGATACGCAGTATTTT. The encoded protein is CASSLWLAEITDTQYF.

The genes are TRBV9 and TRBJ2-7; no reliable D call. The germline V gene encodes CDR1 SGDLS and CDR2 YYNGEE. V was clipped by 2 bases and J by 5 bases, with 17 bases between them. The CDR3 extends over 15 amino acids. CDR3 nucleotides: TGTGCCAGCAGCGTGGTTGGGGTGGACGTAGACGAGCAGTACTTC. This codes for CASSVVGVDVDEQYF.

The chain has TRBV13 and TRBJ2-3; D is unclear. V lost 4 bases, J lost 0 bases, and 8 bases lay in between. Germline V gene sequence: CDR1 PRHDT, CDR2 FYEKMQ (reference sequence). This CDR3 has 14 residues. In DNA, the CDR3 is TGTGCCAGCAGCTCGGCGGCTAGCACAGATACGCAGTATTTT. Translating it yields CASSSAASTDTQYF.

The CDR3 nucleotides are TGCAGCGTTGAGGGGTGGGAACCCACTGAAGCTTTCTTT. Its protein product is CSVEGWEPTEAFF. V gene TRBV29-1 combines with J gene TRBJ1-1; no definite D call. The CDR3 covers 13 residues. The germline V and J ends were trimmed by 3 bases and 4 bases, with 12 bases remaining between them. From germline, CDR1 is SQVTM and CDR2 ANQGSEA.